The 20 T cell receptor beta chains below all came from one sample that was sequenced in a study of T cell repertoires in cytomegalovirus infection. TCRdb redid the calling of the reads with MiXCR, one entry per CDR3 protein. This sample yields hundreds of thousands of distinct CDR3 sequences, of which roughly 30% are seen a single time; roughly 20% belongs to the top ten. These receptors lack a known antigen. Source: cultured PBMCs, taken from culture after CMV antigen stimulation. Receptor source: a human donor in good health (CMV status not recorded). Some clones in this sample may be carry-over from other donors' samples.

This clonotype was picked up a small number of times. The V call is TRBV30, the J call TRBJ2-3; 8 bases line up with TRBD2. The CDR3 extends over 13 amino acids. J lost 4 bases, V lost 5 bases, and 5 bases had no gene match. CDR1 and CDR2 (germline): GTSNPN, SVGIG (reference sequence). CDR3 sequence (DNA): TGTGCCTGGGAGAGCGGGAGCCCAGATACGCAGTATTTT. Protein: CAWESGSPDTQYF.

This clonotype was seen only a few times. DNA for the CDR3: TGTGCCAGCAGTTACTATCCGCTAGCGGGATCCTCCTACAATGAGCAGTTCTTC. Encoded protein: CASSYYPLAGSSYNEQFF. V and J are TRBV6-5 and TRBJ2-1; 9 bases agree with TRBD2. The CDR3 is 18 amino acids. Trimming took 1 base from V and 0 from J; bases not matched to a gene: 7. Germline loops: CDR1 MNHEY, CDR2 SVGAGI.

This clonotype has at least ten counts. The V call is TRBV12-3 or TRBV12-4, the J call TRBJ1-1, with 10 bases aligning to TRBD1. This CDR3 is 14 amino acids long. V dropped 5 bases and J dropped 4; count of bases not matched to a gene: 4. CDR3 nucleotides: TGTGCCAGCAGTCCCTGGACAGGGGGCACTGAAGCTTTCTTT. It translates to CASSPWTGGTEAFF.

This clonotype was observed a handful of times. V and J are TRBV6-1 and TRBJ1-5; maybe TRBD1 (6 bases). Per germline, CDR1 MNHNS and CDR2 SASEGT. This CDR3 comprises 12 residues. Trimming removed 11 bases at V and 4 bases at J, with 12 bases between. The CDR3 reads CAGQTLNQPQHF. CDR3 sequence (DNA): TGTGCCGGACAGACCTTGAATCAGCCCCAGCATTTT.

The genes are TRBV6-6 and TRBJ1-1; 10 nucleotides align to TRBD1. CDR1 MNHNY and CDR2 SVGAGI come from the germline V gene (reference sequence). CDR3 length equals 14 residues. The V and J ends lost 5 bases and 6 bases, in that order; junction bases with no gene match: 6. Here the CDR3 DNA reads TGTGCCAGCAGTAATGCCGGGACAGGGGCTGAAGCTTTCTTT. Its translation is CASSNAGTGAEAFF.

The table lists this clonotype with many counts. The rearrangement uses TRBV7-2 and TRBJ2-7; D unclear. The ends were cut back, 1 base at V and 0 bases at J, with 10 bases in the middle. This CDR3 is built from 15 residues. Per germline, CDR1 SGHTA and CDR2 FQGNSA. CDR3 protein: CASSLESRSSYEQYF. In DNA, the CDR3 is TGTGCCAGCAGCTTAGAAAGCAGGAGCTCCTACGAGCAGTACTTC.

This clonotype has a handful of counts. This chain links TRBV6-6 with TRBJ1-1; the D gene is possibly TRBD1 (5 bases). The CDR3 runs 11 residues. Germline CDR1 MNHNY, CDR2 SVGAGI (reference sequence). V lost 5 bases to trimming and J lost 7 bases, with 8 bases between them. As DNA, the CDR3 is TGTGCCAGCAGTCGGGACGGTGAAGCTTTCTTT. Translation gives CASSRDGEAFF.

The DNA of the CDR3 is TGCAGTGCTAGGGAGGTTTTGGGTATTGAGCAGTTCTTC. Its protein is CSAREVLGIEQFF. V usage is TRBV20-1 and J usage is TRBJ2-1; D possibly corresponds to TRBD2 (5 bases). This CDR3 contains 13 residues. The V end lost 3 bases, the J end lost 9 bases, and 15 bases lay between the germline ends. The germline gives CDR1 DFQATT, CDR2 SNEGSKA (reference sequence).

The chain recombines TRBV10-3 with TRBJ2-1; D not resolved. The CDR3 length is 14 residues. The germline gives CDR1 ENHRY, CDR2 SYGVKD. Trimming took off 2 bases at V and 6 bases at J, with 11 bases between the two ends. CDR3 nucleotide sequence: TGTGCCATCAGTGAGCGTCTAGTGGGCAATGAGCAGTTCTTC. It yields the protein CAISERLVGNEQFF.

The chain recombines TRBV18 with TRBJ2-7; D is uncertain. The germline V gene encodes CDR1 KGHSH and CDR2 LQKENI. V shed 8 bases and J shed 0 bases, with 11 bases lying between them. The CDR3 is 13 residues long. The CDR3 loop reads CASSPQSSYEQYF. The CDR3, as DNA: TGTGCCAGCAGCCCACAGAGCTCCTACGAGCAGTACTTC.

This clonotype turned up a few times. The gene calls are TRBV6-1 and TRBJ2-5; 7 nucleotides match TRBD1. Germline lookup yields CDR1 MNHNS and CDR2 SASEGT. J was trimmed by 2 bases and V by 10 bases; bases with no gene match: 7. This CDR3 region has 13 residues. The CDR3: CATPGQLQETQYF. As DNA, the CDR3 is TGTGCCACCCCGGGACAGCTACAAGAGACCCAGTACTTC.

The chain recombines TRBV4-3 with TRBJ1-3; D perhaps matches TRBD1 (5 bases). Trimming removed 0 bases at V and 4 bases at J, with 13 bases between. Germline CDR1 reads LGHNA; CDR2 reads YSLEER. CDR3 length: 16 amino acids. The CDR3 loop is CASSQDAGDSGNTIYF. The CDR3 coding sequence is TGCGCCAGCAGCCAAGATGCGGGCGACAGCGGAAACACCATATATTTT.

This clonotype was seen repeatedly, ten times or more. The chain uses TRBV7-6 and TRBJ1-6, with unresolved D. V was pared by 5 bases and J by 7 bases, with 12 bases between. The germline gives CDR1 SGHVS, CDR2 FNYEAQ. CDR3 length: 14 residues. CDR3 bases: TGTGCCAGCAGCCCAAAGATTATCAATTCACCCCTCCACTTT. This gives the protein CASSPKIINSPLHF.

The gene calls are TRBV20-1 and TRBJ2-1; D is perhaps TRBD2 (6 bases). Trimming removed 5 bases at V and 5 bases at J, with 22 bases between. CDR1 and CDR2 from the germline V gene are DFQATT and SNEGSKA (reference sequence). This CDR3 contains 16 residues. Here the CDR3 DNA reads TGCAGTGCTGGCTACCCCTTGGCGGGGACCGACAATGAGCAGTTCTTC. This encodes CSAGYPLAGTDNEQFF.

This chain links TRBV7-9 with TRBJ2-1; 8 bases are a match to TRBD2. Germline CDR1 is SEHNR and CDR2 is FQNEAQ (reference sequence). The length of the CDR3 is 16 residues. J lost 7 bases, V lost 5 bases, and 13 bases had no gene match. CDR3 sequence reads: CASSPHTGTRGNEQFF. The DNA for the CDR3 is TGTGCCAGCAGCCCGCACACCGGGACTAGAGGGAATGAGCAGTTCTTC.

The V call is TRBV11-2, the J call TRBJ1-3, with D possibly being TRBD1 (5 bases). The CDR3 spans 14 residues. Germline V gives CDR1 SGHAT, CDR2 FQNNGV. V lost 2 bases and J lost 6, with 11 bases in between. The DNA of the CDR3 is TGTGCCAGCAGCTTATCGACGGGGCTAAACACCATATATTTT. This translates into CASSLSTGLNTIYF.

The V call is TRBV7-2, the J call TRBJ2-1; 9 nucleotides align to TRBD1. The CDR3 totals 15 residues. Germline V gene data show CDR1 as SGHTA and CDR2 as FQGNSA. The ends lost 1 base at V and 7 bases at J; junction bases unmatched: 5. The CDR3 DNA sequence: TGTGCCAGCAGCTTAGAGGGACAGGGTTGGAATGAGCAGTTCTTC. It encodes CASSLEGQGWNEQFF.

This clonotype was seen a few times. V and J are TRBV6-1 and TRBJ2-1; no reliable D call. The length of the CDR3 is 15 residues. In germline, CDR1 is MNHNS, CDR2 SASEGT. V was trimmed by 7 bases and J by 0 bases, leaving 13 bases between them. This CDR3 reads CASNPSRSSYNEQFF. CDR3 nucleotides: TGTGCCAGCAATCCCTCGCGGAGCTCCTACAATGAGCAGTTCTTC.

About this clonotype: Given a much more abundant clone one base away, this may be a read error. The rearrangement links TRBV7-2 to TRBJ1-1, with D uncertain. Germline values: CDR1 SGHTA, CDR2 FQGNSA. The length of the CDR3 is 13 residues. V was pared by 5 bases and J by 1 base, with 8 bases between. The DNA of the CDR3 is TGTGCCAGCAGCACCCACCCGAACACTGAAGCTTTCTTT. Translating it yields CASSTHPNTEAFF.

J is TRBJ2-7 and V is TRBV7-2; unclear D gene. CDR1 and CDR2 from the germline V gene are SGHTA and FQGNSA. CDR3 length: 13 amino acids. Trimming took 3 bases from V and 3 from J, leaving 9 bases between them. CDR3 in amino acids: CASSLPGFYEQYF. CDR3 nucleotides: TGTGCCAGCAGCTTGCCGGGTTTCTACGAGCAGTACTTC.